This T cell receptor beta chain was observed in a study of identical twins. MiXCR, run by TCRdb on the 5' RACE reads, gives a single entry per CDR3 protein. The sample consists of 450,000 or so distinct CDR3 sequences, about 24% of them appearing once. The sample holds a few counts of this clonotype. These data were also filed under a second study, of T cells expressing NK-cell markers.

This TCR derives from a young woman in good health. Material for sequencing was CD4+ T cells sorted from blood.

The DNA of the CDR3 is TGCAGTGCAAACCCCATAGCGGACCTCCTGGATACGCAGTATTTT. Its translation: CSANPIADLLDTQYF. This chain connects TRBV20-1 to TRBJ2-3; D is possibly TRBD2 (6 bases). In germline, CDR1 is DFQATT, CDR2 SNEGSKA (reference sequence). Trimming took off 6 bases at V and 6 bases at J, with 22 bases between the two ends. The CDR3 consists of 15 residues.